The 11 T cell receptor beta chains presented below share a single source sample, sequenced in a study of Tregs in tolerant kidney transplant recipients. Here immunoSEQ multiplex PCR was the method, and the copy in TCRdb shows in-frame clones only, minus some. The data show under 80,000 clones, with around 85% seen just once and around 2.3% held by the top ten. The material sequenced was Tregs from blood, taken before the transplant. These TCRs come from a human donor who received a combined kidney and bone marrow transplant.

The chain employs TRBV20-1 and TRBJ2-5; D is ambiguous. The DNA end is more similar to TRBJ2-7, so the J call may be wrong. This CDR3 is built from 11 residues. Per germline, CDR1 DFQATT and CDR2 SNEGSKA (reference sequence). The CDR3 DNA sequence: TGCAGTGCCCGAAGTGGCTACGAGCAGTACTTC. As protein: CSARSGYEQYF.

The chain is built from TRBV12-5 and TRBJ2-3, with D hard to call. Looked up from germline, CDR1 is LGHNT and CDR2 is FRNRAP. With 2 bases removed from V and 0 bases from J, the gap between germline ends came to 12 bases. The CDR3 consists of 16 residues. The CDR3 nucleotides read TGTGCTAGTGGTTTGTACGGCACCTTCAGCACAGATACGCAGTATTTT. Translating it yields CASGLYGTFSTDTQYF.

The V call is TRBV10-1, the J call TRBJ2-1; no reliable D call. The CDR3 has 14 residues. CDR1 is WNHNN, CDR2 SYGVQD, per germline (reference sequence). Trimming left V 2 bases short and J 6 bases short, with 11 bases between. The CDR3 nucleotides read TGCGCCAGCAGTGAGGCCCTTCCTAGCAATGAGCAGTTCTTC. The encoded protein is CASSEALPSNEQFF.

V is TRBV5-1 and J is TRBJ1-3; 7 nucleotides line up with TRBD1. V was clipped by 4 bases and J by 1 base; unmatched bases: 5. The CDR3 runs 15 residues. Germline assignment: CDR1 SGHRS and CDR2 YFSETQ. CDR3: CASSGEGASGNTIYF. The CDR3 coding sequence is TGCGCCAGCAGCGGTGAGGGGGCTTCTGGAAACACCATATATTTT.

The chain is built from TRBV7-2 and TRBJ1-2, with TRBD1 as a possible D gene (6 bases). V was trimmed by 1 base and J by 3 bases, leaving 6 bases between them. Per germline, CDR1 SGHTA and CDR2 FQGNSA. The CDR3 loop spans 13 amino acids. The CDR3 sequence is CASSLDRDYGYTF. The CDR3 DNA follows: TGTGCCAGCAGCTTAGACAGGGACTATGGCTACACCTTC.

This clone was seen only a few times. This chain uses TRBV2 with TRBJ1-2; 9 positions match TRBD1. Germline V gives CDR1 SNHLY, CDR2 FYNNEI. The CDR3 totals 17 residues. The ends lost 3 bases at V and 4 bases at J; junction bases unmatched: 12. The CDR3, as DNA: TGTGCCAGCAGTGAGGGAACAGGGGGCGTCCGATTCTATGGCTACACCTTC. This translates into CASSEGTGGVRFYGYTF.

This clone appeared a few times. This rearrangement joins TRBV6-5 to TRBJ2-7; no clear D. Germline values: CDR1 MNHEY, CDR2 SVGAGI. The V end was cut by 2 bases, the J end by 3 bases, with 14 bases between. The length of the CDR3 is 15 residues. The CDR3 DNA follows: TGTGCCAGCAGTTACGGCCCAACTCCCCTCTACGAGCAGTACTTC. Translating gives CASSYGPTPLYEQYF.

The chain uses TRBV5-1 and TRBJ2-1; D unclear. CDR1 and CDR2 from the germline V gene are SGHRS and YFSETQ. The CDR3 contains 13 residues. Trimming removed 2 bases at V and 4 bases at J, with 7 bases between. CDR3 nucleotides: TGCGCCAGCAGCTTTGGGCAGTACAATGAGCAGTTCTTC. Amino acid sequence: CASSFGQYNEQFF.

The chain combines TRBV6-5 with TRBJ1-3; D is unclear. The V and J ends lost 5 bases and 0 bases respectively, with 5 bases between them. The length of the CDR3 is 13 residues. Germline V gene lookup returns CDR1 MNHEY and CDR2 SVGAGI. The CDR3 region is CASSRGSGNTIYF. The DNA of the CDR3 is TGTGCCAGCAGTCGGGGCTCTGGAAACACCATATATTTT.

The chain combines TRBV5-4 with TRBJ1-1, with a tentative D call TRBD1 (6 bases). The CDR3 has 15 amino acids. CDR1 SGHNT and CDR2 YYREEE come from the germline V gene (reference sequence). The V end lost 3 bases, the J end lost 3 bases, and 15 bases lay between the germline ends. CDR3 DNA: TGTGCCAGCAGCTCACCAAGCAGGGGACACACTGAAGCTTTCTTT. Protein: CASSSPSRGHTEAFF.

This clone was detected a few times. The chain combines TRBV28 with TRBJ2-5; D unresolved. Matching the DNA end better, TRBJ2-7 makes the J call doubtful. This CDR3 is 12 amino acids long. From germline, CDR1 is MDHEN and CDR2 SYDVKM. The CDR3 DNA is TGTGCCAGCATAGGGCCGCTCTACGAGCAGTACTTC. Its translation is CASIGPLYEQYF.